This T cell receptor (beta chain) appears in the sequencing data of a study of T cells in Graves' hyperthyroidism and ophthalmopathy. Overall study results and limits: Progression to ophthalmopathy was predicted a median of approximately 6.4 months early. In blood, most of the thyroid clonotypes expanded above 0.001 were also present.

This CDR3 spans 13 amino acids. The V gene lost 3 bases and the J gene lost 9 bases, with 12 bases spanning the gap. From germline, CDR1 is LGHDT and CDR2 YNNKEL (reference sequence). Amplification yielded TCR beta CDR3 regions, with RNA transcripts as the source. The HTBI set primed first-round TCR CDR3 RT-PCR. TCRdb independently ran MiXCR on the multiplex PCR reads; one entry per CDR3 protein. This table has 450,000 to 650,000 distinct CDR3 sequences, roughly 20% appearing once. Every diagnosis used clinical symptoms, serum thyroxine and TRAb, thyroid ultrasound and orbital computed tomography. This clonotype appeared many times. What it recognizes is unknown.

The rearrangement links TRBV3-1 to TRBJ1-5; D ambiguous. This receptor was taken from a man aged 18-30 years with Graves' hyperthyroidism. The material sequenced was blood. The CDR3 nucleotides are TGTGCCAGCAGCCAGGGCGGGATATGGCCCCAGCATTTT. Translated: CASSQGGIWPQHF. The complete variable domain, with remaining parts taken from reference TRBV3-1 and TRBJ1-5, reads DTAVSQTPKYLVTQMGNDKSIKCEQNLGHDTMYWYKQDSKKFLKIMFSYNNKELIINETVPNRFSPKSPDKAHLNLHINSLELGDSAVYFCASSQGGIWPQHFGDGTRLSIL.